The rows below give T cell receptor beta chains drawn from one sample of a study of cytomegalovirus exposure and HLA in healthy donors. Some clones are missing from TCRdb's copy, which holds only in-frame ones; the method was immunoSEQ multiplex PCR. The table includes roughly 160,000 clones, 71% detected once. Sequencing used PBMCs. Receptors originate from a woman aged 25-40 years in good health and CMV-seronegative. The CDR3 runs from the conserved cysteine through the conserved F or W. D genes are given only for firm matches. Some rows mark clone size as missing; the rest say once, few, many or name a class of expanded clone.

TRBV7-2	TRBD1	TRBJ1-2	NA	TGTGCCAGCAGCACAATAGACAGGGTTGTCGGCTACACCTTC	CASSTIDRVVGYTF
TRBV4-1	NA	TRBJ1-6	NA	TGCGCCAGCAGCCAAGGGCTGGCCCGCTCCTATAATTCACCCCTCCACTTT	CASSQGLARSYNSPLHF
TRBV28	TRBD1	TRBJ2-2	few	TGTGCCAGCGCCTCTCAGGCCGGGACAGGGGGCACCGGGGAGCTGTTTTTT	CASASQAGTGGTGELFF
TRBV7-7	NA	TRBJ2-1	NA	TGTGCCAGCAGTTCTGAATTGGGTACTAACTACAATGAGCAGTTCTTC	CASSSELGTNYNEQFF
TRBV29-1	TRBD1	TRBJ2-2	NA	TGCAGCGCGGACAGGGGGAATGCCGGGGAGCTGTTTTTT	CSADRGNAGELFF
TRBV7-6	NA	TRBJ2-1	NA	TGTGCCAGCAGCTTAAGTCCGTCAGGGTACAATGAGCAGTTCTTC	CASSLSPSGYNEQFF
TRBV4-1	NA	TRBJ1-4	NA	TGCGCCAGCAGCCAAAGGACAGACGAAAAACTGTTTTTT	CASSQRTDEKLFF
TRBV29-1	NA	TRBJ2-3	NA	TGCAGCGTTGAAGTAGGACACCATAGCACAGATACGCAGTATTTT	CSVEVGHHSTDTQYF
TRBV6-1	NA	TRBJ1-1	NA	TGTGCCAGCAGTGGTATGGGCCCTTACACTGAAGCTTTCTTT	CASSGMGPYTEAFF
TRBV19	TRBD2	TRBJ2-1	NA	TGTGCCAGCCGGGAGGTGTTTCAGGGTAAGGGACTCGCCTACAATGAGCAGTTCTTC	CASREVFQGKGLAYNEQFF
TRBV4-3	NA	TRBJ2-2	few	TGCGCCAGCAGCCAAGAGCGGGTGTCCGGGGAGCTGTTTTTT	CASSQERVSGELFF
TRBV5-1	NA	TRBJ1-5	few	TGCGCCAGCAGCCCTTCCGGAGAACGCAATCAGCCCCAGCATTTT	CASSPSGERNQPQHF
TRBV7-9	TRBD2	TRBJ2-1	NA	TGTGCCAGCACCCGAGCGGGGTGGGGCCACAATGAGCAGTTCTTC	CASTRAGWGHNEQFF
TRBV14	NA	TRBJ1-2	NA	TGTGCCAGCAGCCAAGATAGGACAGATGGCTACACCTTC	CASSQDRTDGYTF
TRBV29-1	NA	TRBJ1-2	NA	TGCAGCGCCGTATCGAGTAACTATGGCTACACCTTC	CSAVSSNYGYTF
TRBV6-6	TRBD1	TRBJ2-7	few	TGTGCCAGCAGCCTGACAGGGGGCAAGTACGAGCAGTACTTC	CASSLTGGKYEQYF
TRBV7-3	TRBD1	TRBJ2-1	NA	TGTGCCAGCAGCCCCTCGGGACAGTTTGACAATGAGCAGTTCTTC	CASSPSGQFDNEQFF
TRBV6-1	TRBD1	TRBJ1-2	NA	TGTGCCAGCAGTGAAGTAGACAGGGTGGATGGCTACACCTTC	CASSEVDRVDGYTF
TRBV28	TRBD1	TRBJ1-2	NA	TGTGCCAGCAGGGGGACAGGACTTGGCTACACCTTC	CASRGTGLGYTF
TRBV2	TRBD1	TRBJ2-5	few	TGTGCCAGCAGTGGGGACAGTCGGGAGACCCAGTACTTC	CASSGDSRETQYF
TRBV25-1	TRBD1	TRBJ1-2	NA	TGTGCCAGCTCTTCCGTGACAGGGGGCAACTATGGCTACACCTTC	CASSSVTGGNYGYTF
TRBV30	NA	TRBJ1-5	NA	TGTGCCTGGAGGCGTCAGGAGGTGGGCAATCAGCCCCAGCATTTT	CAWRRQEVGNQPQHF
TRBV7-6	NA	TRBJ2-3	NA	TGTGCCAGCAGCTTAGGGGCCGGCGAAGATACGCAGTATTTT	CASSLGAGEDTQYF
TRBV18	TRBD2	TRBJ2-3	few	TGTGCCAGCTCACAAACCCCGGGACTAGCGAGTAGCACAGATACGCAGTATTTT	CASSQTPGLASSTDTQYF
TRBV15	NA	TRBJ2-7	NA	TGTGCCACCAGCAGAGAGGGGCCCTACGAGCAGTACTTC	CATSREGPYEQYF
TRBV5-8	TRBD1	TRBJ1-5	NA	TGTGCCAGCTTTGGACAGGGGAGCAATCAGCCCCAGCATTTT	CASFGQGSNQPQHF
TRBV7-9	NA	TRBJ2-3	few	TGTGCCACCCCATCGAGGATAAGCACAGATACGCAGTATTTT	CATPSRISTDTQYF
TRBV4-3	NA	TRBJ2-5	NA	TGCGCCAGCAGTGCGACCAGGCCGGCCCGTCGCTACTTC	CASSATRPARRYF
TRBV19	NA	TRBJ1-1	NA	TGTGCCAGTAGTATAGATCGGGGGGAAGCTTTCTTT	CASSIDRGEAFF
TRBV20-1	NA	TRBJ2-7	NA	TGCAGTGCTAGGTTAACCTACGAGCAGTACTTC	CSARLTYEQYF
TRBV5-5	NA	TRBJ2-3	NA	TGTGCCAGCAGCTGGGTTTCGGAGAATACGCAGTATTTT	CASSWVSENTQYF
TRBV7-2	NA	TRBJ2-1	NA	TGTGCCAGCCTTAAGGGGATGGGGGGTGAGCAGTTCTTC	CASLKGMGGEQFF
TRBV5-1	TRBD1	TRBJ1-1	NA	TGCGCCAGCAGCTTCCAGGGGGAAGTTGAAGCTTTCTTT	CASSFQGEVEAFF
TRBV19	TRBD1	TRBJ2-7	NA	TGTGCCAGTAGTATAGATGGGGACAGTGGCTACGAGCAGTACTTC	CASSIDGDSGYEQYF
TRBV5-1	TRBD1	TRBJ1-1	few	TGCGCCAGCAGCCCTGGACAGGGGGTGATGGACACTGAAGCTTTCTTT	CASSPGQGVMDTEAFF
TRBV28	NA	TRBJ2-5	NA	TGTGCCAGCAGTTTCCTCTCGGGGAGCCAAGAGACCCAGTACTTC	CASSFLSGSQETQYF
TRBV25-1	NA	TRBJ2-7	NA	TGTGCCAGCAGTGCCGGGGTTGGAATATACGAGCAGTACTTC	CASSAGVGIYEQYF
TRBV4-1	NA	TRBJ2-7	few	TGCGCCAGCAGCCCGTGGGGAGATACCTACGAGCAGTACTTC	CASSPWGDTYEQYF
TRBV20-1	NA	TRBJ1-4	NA	TGCAGTGCGCAGGCTAATGAAAAACTGTTTTTT	CSAQANEKLFF
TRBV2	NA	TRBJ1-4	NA	TGTGCCAGCAGCGCTTACGGTAGTGGAACTAATGAAAAACTGTTTTTT	CASSAYGSGTNEKLFF